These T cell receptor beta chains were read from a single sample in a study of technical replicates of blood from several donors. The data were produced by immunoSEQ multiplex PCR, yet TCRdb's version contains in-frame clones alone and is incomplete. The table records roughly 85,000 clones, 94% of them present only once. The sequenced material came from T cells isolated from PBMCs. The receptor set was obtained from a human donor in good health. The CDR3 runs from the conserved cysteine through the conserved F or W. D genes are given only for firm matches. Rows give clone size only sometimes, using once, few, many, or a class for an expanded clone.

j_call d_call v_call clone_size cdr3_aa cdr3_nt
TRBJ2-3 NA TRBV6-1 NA CASSDGATDTQYF TGTGCCAGCAGCGATGGGGCCACAGATACGCAGTATTTT
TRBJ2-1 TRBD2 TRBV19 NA CASCLAGGPHNEQFF TGTGCCAGTTGCTTAGCGGGAGGGCCGCACAATGAGCAGTTCTTC
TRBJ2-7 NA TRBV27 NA CASRWTAAKSYEQYF TGTGCCAGCAGGTGGACAGCAGCTAAATCCTACGAGCAGTACTTC
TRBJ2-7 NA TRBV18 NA CASSLGQTYEQYF TGTGCCAGCTCACTCGGACAGACCTACGAGCAGTACTTC
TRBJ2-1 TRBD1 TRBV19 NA CASRGGTGGAYSYNEQFF TGTGCCAGTAGAGGCGGGACAGGGGGCGCTTACTCCTACAATGAGCAGTTCTTC
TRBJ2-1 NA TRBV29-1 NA CSVESVLAGEQFF TGCAGCGTTGAAAGTGTATTGGCTGGTGAGCAGTTCTTC
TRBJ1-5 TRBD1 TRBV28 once CASSSDRVNQPQHF TGTGCCAGCAGTTCGGACAGGGTCAATCAGCCCCAGCATTTT
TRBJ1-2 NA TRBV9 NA CASSVAFGQGTDGYTF TGTGCCAGCAGCGTAGCCTTTGGGCAGGGGACGGATGGCTACACCTTC
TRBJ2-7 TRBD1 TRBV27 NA CASSLGQLSGTYEQYF TGTGCCAGCAGCCTGGGACAGCTTTCCGGCACCTACGAGCAGTACTTC
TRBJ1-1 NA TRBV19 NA CASSTSGGPVNTEAFF TGTGCCAGTAGTACGTCGGGAGGGCCGGTAAACACTGAAGCTTTCTTT
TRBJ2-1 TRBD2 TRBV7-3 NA CASSYSGGSNNEQFF TGTGCCAGCAGCTATAGCGGGGGGAGTAACAATGAGCAGTTCTTC
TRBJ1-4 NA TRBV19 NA CASSIGPLFRDNEKLFF TGTGCCAGTAGTATTGGCCCCTTATTTCGGGATAATGAAAAACTGTTTTTT
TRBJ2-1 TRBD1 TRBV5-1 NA CASSLWGGTGTLTEQFF TGCGCCAGCAGCTTGTGGGGCGGGACAGGGACATTGACTGAGCAGTTCTTC
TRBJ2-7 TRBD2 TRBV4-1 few CASSQDGGDSYEQYF TGCGCCAGCAGCCAAGATGGGGGGGACTCCTACGAGCAGTACTTC
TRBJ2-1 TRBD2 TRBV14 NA CASSHLGLADRYNEQFF TGTGCCAGCAGCCACCTGGGACTAGCGGACCGCTACAATGAGCAGTTCTTC
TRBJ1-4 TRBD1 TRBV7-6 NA CASSRYQGAGEKLFF TGTGCCAGCAGCCGATACCAGGGGGCAGGTGAAAAACTGTTTTTT
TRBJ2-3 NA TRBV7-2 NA CASTLASGTDTQYF TGTGCCAGCACTCTAGCGAGCGGCACAGATACGCAGTATTTT
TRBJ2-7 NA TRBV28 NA CASTADLAPYEQYF TGTGCCAGCACCGCCGACTTAGCGCCCTACGAGCAGTACTTC
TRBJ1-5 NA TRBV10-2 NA CASSEIRDYSNQPQHF TGCGCCAGCAGCGAGATCAGGGACTATAGCAATCAGCCCCAGCATTTT
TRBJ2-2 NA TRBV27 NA CASSSRGTGELFF TGTGCCAGCAGTTCCAGGGGCACCGGGGAGCTGTTTTTT
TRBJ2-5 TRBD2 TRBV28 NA CASSPRGGETQYF TGTGCCAGCAGTCCCCGGGGGGGGGAGACCCAGTACTTC
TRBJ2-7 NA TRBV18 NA CASSPVGDYEQYF TGTGCCAGCTCGCCCGTCGGGGACTACGAGCAGTACTTC
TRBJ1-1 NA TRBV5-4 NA CASSEMGRGRTEAFF TGTGCCAGCAGCGAGATGGGGAGGGGTCGGACTGAAGCTTTCTTT
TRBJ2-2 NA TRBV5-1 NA CASSPLATGELFF TGCGCCAGCAGCCCACTAGCTACCGGGGAGCTGTTTTTT
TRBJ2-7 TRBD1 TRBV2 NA CASRGDSPYEQYF TGTGCCAGCAGAGGGGACAGCCCCTACGAGCAGTACTTC
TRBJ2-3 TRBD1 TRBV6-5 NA CASNQDRGTDTQYF TGTGCCAGCAACCAGGACAGGGGCACAGATACGCAGTATTTT
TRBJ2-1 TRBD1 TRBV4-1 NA CASSQDRDRGNEQFF TGCGCCAGCAGCCAAGATCGGGACAGGGGAAATGAGCAGTTCTTC
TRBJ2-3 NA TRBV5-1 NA CASSGRGAGGDTQYF TGCGCCAGCAGCGGACGGGGGGCAGGAGGAGATACGCAGTATTTT
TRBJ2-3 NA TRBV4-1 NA CASSQPNKGRTDTQYF TGCGCCAGCAGCCAACCCAACAAGGGGCGCACAGATACGCAGTATTTT
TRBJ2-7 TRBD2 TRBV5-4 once CASSLGGSSAGVPEQYF TGTGCCAGCAGCTTGGGGGGGTCTAGCGCGGGAGTGCCCGAGCAGTACTTC
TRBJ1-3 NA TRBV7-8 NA CASSAGYSGNTIYF TGTGCCAGCAGCGCGGGGTACTCTGGAAACACCATATATTTT
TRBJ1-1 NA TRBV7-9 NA CASSANSWAPNTEAFF TGTGCCAGCAGCGCGAATTCGTGGGCCCCGAACACTGAAGCTTTCTTT
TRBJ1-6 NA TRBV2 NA CASSAGLNSPLHF TGTGCCAGCAGTGCAGGGTTGAATTCACCCCTCCACTTT
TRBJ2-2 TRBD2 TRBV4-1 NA CASSRSGTNTGELFF TGCGCCAGCAGCCGAAGCGGGACGAACACCGGGGAGCTGTTTTTT
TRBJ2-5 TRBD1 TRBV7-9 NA CASSLTVQGVHQETQYF TGTGCCAGCAGCTTGACGGTACAGGGGGTTCACCAAGAGACCCAGTACTTC
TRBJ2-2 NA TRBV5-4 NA CASSLDTNTGELFF TGTGCCAGCAGCTTGGATACGAACACCGGGGAGCTGTTTTTT
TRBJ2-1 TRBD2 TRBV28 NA CASSPLAGGIIRNEQFF TGTGCCAGCAGTCCCCTAGCGGGAGGCATCATAAGGAATGAGCAGTTCTTC
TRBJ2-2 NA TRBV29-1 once CSASLNRVTGELFF TGCAGCGCCTCATTAAACAGGGTCACCGGGGAGCTGTTTTTT
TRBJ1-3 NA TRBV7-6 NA CASSSRNTIYF TGTGCCAGCAGCTCTCGGAACACCATATATTTT
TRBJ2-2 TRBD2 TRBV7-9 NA CASSLPAGAGTGELFF TGTGCCAGCAGCTTACCGGCGGGAGCGGGCACCGGGGAGCTGTTTTTT
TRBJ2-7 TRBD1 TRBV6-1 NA CASRQGANEQYF TGTGCCAGCAGACAGGGGGCTAACGAGCAGTACTTC
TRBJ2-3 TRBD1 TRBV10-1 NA CASSQGTGFFSTQYF TGCGCCAGCAGCCAAGGGACAGGGTTTTTTAGTACGCAGTATTTT
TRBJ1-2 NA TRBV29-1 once CSVEVWNRDTNYGYTF TGCAGCGTTGAAGTATGGAACAGGGACACTAACTATGGCTACACCTTC
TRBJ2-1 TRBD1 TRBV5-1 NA CASSLGTGAPNEQFF TGCGCCAGCAGCTTGGGGACAGGGGCCCCCAATGAGCAGTTCTTC
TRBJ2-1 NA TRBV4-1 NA CASSQDLTGVRNEQFF TGCGCCAGCAGCCAAGATCTGACGGGAGTCCGCAATGAGCAGTTCTTC
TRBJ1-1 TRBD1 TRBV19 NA CASSLSRGQGTFF TGTGCCAGTAGTTTAAGCCGGGGACAGGGGACTTTCTTT
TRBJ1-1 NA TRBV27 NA CASKHHGGYTEAFF TGTGCCAGCAAGCATCACGGGGGGTACACTGAAGCTTTCTTT
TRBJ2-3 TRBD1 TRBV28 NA CASSPPLQGSTDTQYF TGTGCCAGCAGTCCCCCCCTACAGGGGAGCACAGATACGCAGTATTTT
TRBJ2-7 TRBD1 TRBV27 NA CASTTPGQPYEQYF TGTGCCAGCACCACACCGGGACAGCCCTACGAGCAGTACTTC
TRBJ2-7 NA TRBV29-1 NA CSVGSGPNYEQYF TGCAGCGTTGGTAGCGGACCGAACTACGAGCAGTACTTC
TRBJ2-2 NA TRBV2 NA CASSVEGATGELFF TGTGCCAGCAGTGTCGAGGGAGCTACTGGGGAGCTGTTTTTT
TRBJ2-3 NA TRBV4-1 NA CASSQDRGSTDTQYF TGCGCCAGCAGCCAAGATCGCGGCAGCACAGATACGCAGTATTTT
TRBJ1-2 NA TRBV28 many CASSSNWYYGYTF TGTGCCAGCAGTTCTAACTGGTACTATGGCTACACCTTC
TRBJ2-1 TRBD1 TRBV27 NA CASSPIDRGGNEQFF TGTGCCAGCAGTCCCATAGACAGGGGAGGTAATGAGCAGTTCTTC
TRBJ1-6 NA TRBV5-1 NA CASSLGTVSNSPLHF TGCGCCAGCAGCTTGGGGACAGTTTCTAATTCACCCCTCCACTTT
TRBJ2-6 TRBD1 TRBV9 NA CASSVEDRGRQYSGANVLTF TGTGCCAGCAGCGTCGAGGACAGGGGGCGACAATATTCTGGGGCCAACGTCCTGACTTTC
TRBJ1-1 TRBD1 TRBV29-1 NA CSGTGTAKIEAFF TGCAGCGGAACCGGGACAGCTAAAATTGAAGCTTTCTTT
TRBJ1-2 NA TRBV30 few CAWRMGQGCPFGYGYTF TGTGCCTGGAGAATGGGGCAGGGATGTCCATTTGGCTATGGCTACACCTTC
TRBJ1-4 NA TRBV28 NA CASTAGGRTNEKLFF TGTGCCAGCACGGCGGGGGGACGAACTAATGAAAAACTGTTTTTT